This T cell receptor beta chain stems from a study of molecular identifiers for immune sequencing clone quantification. TCRdb reprocessed the PCR reads via MiXCR and lists one record per CDR3 protein. The top ten clones hold roughly 0.79% of a sample with around 470,000 distinct CDR3 sequences, about 25% of them seen once. Sorted naive CD8 T cells, about 17,000 to 1,000,000, were sequenced from 10%, 30% or 50% RNA. V lost 3 bases and J lost 2; bases outside the gene matches: 6. The CDR3 has 15 residues. The germline V gene has CDR1 LGHNA and CDR2 YSLEER. The source is a human donor in good health. Some libraries in this study had Jurkat cell RNA spiked in. V usage is TRBV4-3 and J usage is TRBJ1-1; TRBD1 aligns across 7 bases. The sample consisted of naive CD8+ T cells from blood, with Jurkat cell RNA spiked in. Subset noted: FACS-sorted CD8+CD4-CCR7+CD45RA+ naive T cells. The chain's CDR3 is CASSHHRGTNTEAFF. The CDR3 nucleotides are TGCGCCAGCAGCCACCACAGGGGAACTAACACTGAAGCTTTCTTT.